What follows is one TCR beta chain and its context. Its antigen is unknown. No base qualities exist here, and no much larger clone lies one base off it. These data come from a study of blood T cell repertoires in COVID-19 (dated by TCRdb to about 2020). At the level of the whole study: Samples from collaborators originated in the United States, Italy and Spain and spanned both the acute and convalescent phases of COVID-19. Sample metadata almost always included a de-identified subject ID, COVID-19 status, age in years and sex. The dataset comprised deeply sampled blood TCRbeta repertoires from subjects exposed to, actively infected with, or recovered from COVID-19. Where HLA class I and class II types were available, the types were taken from metadata supplied by the sample provider, not from assay-based typing. Samples came from the ongoing ImmuneRACE study (first 160 participants) plus 1,254 subjects from 6 global collaborators. The repertoires were released in a freely available public database intended as a resource for research on the immune response to SARS-CoV-2. The prospective study material was composed of cDNA or gDNA derived from T cells, B-cell-depleted T cells, or PBMCs.

Collaborating institutions collected whole blood in K2EDTA tubes following their own protocols. Collaborator samples were shipped for TCRbeta analysis as frozen whole blood, isolated PBMCs, or DNA extracted from either sample type. The immunoSEQ Assay, a bias-controlled multiplex PCR, was used to amplify TCRbeta CDR3 regions from genomic DNA. As for the original processing: Nucleated cell counts per sample were estimated from amplification of reference gene primers within the assay. To quantify the absolute abundance of each unique TCRbeta CDR3 rearrangement, sequence reads were collapsed and filtered. Productive Simpson clonality was computed per sample as the square root of Simpson's diversity index over productive rearrangements. The table comes from immuneACCESS by way of TCRdb, which keeps in-frame sequences with V and J called. Part of the clones is missing from these tables; in studies checked, under half for an unresolved V gene and the rest for unknown reasons. V, J and clone size are taken as reported in that table, and D and trimming were inferred from the DNA itself. A total of approximately 280,000 clones appear in this sample, about 89% of them only once. Together, the top ten hold roughly 2.3% of the sample.

The CDR3 goes from the cysteine to the phenylalanine over 13 residues. Just CDR3 DNA is preserved here, 39 bases in frame from base 1. The V and J ends are trimmed by 1 base and 7 bases, leaving 9 bases between them. Per the germline V gene, MGHDK is the CDR1 and SYGVNS is the CDR2. What the work shows at the level of the full study, not this receptor alone: The quantity of clinical and demographic metadata differed by source and by participant and was supplied without curation.

The sequence is built from TRBV25-1 and TRBJ2-3; TRBD1 is a weak D gene call, 5 bases matching. Sequencing was carried out using peripheral blood. The TCR was taken from a man aged 45-60 years with acute or convalescent COVID-19. The CDR3 sequence is CASSESGSYTQYF. The DNA is as follows: TGTGCCAGCAGTGAATCAGGGTCCTATACGCAGTATTTT.